What follows describes a single TCR beta chain. The antigen remains unidentified. This sample stems from a study of Graves' ophthalmopathy and Graves' hyperthyroidism. Overall study: There was a collection of peripheral blood at initial diagnosis, before any treatment.

General study results and limits: Both a roughly 70% sensitivity and a 72.22% specificity characterized the model's predictions of ophthalmopathy progression.

As the template, RNA transcripts were used to amplify TCR beta CDR3 regions. The first-round RT-PCR employed HTBI primers together with the Qiagen OneStep RT-PCR kit. A multiplex PCR was then performed as the second round. TCRdb independently ran MiXCR on the multiplex PCR reads; one entry per CDR3 protein. The sample has about 740,000 distinct CDR3 sequences; 40% are singletons. CDR1 is SNHLY, CDR2 FYNNEI, per germline. The CDR3 sequence is 15 residues long. Trimming took 6 bases from V and 6 from J; bases not matched to a gene: 11. This TCR came from an adult man with Graves' ophthalmopathy. The sequencing sample was made of peripheral blood. This rearrangement joins TRBV2 to TRBJ2-3, with TRBD2 matching 8 bases. DNA for the CDR3: TGTGCCAGCAGCGTCCAAGGGACTAGAGGGGATACGCAGTATTTT. Translation gives CASSVQGTRGDTQYF. Looking up the rest from reference TRBV2 and TRBJ2-3 gives the full variable domain: EPEVTQTPSHQVTQMGQEVILRCVPISNHLYFYWYRQILGQKVEFLVSFYNNEISEKSEIFDDQFSVERPDGSNFTLKIRSTKLEDSAMYFCASSVQGTRGDTQYFGPGTRLTVL.